This T cell receptor (beta chain) was sequenced in a study of blood T cell repertoires in COVID-19. Overall study context: Some COVID-19 samples were acute and others convalescent; all came from the United States, Italy and Spain. T cells, B-cell-depleted T cells, or PBMCs supplied cDNA or gDNA.

Enrollment of patients from Seattle took place during active infection, with longitudinal follow-up. Original handling: Estimates of nucleated cell counts were drawn from the amplification of reference gene primers. Assay: immunoSEQ multiplex PCR; the TCRdb copy retains only in-frame clones and omits some. D and trimming were read from the DNA, whereas the V and J calls and clone size are those reported in that table. The table records about 160,000 clones, 70% to 90% of them present only once. V was pared by 2 bases and J by 2 bases, with 7 bases of the junction left unmatched. The CDR3 loop spans 17 amino acids. CDR1 is SEHNR and CDR2 is FQNEAQ in the germline V gene (reference sequence).

The V and J genes are TRBV7-9 and TRBJ2-1; 9 nucleotides align to TRBD2. This TCR was sampled from a woman in her 50s with COVID-19, enrolled during active disease. Sequencing was performed on peripheral blood. The CDR3 DNA reads as TGTGCCAGCAGCTTATACCCCAGCGGGGGGCCCTACAATGAGCAGTTCTTC. Translation gives CASSLYPSGGPYNEQFF. Full variable domain (rest looked up from reference TRBV7-9 and TRBJ2-1): DTGVSQNPRHKITKRGQNVTFRCDPISEHNRLYWYRQTLGQGPEFLTYFQNEAQLEKSRLLSDRFSAERPKGSFSTLEIQRTEQGDSAMYLCASSLYPSGGPYNEQFFGPGTRLTVL.